The 28 T cell receptor beta chains below come from one sample, sequenced in a study of T cells expressing NK-cell markers. TCRdb reanalyzed the 5' RACE reads and collapses them to one entry per CDR3 protein, without DNA. Recorded for this sample: 550,000 or so distinct CDR3 sequences. Sequenced: blood T cells: a sorted CD56 or NKG2C T cell subset, CD4+ or CD8+ T cells, or bulk PBMC T cells (not recorded which). These receptors were collected from a man between 18 and 29 years old in good health.

The CDR3 loop is CAIIDRNTDTQYF. V gene TRBV28 combines with J gene TRBJ2-3; TCRdb calls TRBD1, which cannot be checked without DNA. The germline V gene encodes CDR1 MDHEN and CDR2 SYDVKM. This CDR3 region has 13 residues.

The CDR3 loop is CASSRTGGIANEKLFF. This sequence joins TRBV12-3 or TRBV12-4 and TRBJ1-4; TCRdb lists TRBD1, though no DNA is available to test this call. The CDR3 sequence is 16 residues long.

This chain uses TRBV20-1 with TRBJ2-2; TCRdb outputs TRBD2, but without DNA this stays unchecked. This CDR3 region has 15 residues. Germline V CDR1 and CDR2: DFQATT, SNEGSKA (reference sequence). The CDR3 protein is CSAPFSSGNTGELFF.

V gene TRBV28 combines with J gene TRBJ2-7; TCRdb picks TRBD1, but there is no DNA to check that call. CDR1 is MDHEN and CDR2 is SYDVKM in the germline V gene. The CDR3 loop spans 14 amino acids. The CDR3 loop reads CASSAPGALYEQYF.

The J gene is TRBJ2-1, the V gene TRBV20-1; TCRdb indicates TRBD2, and absent DNA this call remains unverified. The CDR3 extends over 17 amino acids. Germline V gene lookup returns CDR1 DFQATT and CDR2 SNEGSKA (reference sequence). CDR3 sequence reads: CSARDTGLAGMYNEQFF.

This chain uses TRBV12-3 or TRBV12-4 with TRBJ1-2; there is no DNA to check the TCRdb D call of TRBD1. The CDR3 consists of 15 residues. The CDR3 region is CASSPGDRVGGGYTF.

The gene calls are TRBV5-1 and TRBJ2-3. The CDR3 length is 14 residues. CDR1 and CDR2 from the germline V gene are SGHRS and YFSETQ. The CDR3 spells CASSRGDSTDTQYF.

The chain employs TRBV5-1 and TRBJ2-1; absent DNA, TCRdb's TRBD2 call cannot be checked. The CDR3 has 12 amino acids. Germline V gene sequence: CDR1 SGHRS, CDR2 YFSETQ. CDR3 residues: CATRLAGGPQFF.

J is TRBJ2-5 and V is TRBV12-3 or TRBV12-4. The CDR3 is 14 amino acids. CDR3 sequence reads: CASSLGGTRETQYF.

V gene TRBV12-3 or TRBV12-4 combines with J gene TRBJ1-5; checking the TCRdb D call of TRBD1 is not possible without DNA. The CDR3 extends over 15 amino acids. CDR3 in amino acids: CASSQQGVNNQPQHF.

This chain uses TRBV27 with TRBJ2-1; without DNA, the TCRdb call of TRBD2 cannot be checked. Looked up from germline, CDR1 is MNHEY and CDR2 is SMNVEV (reference sequence). CDR3 size: 15 residues. CDR3 sequence reads: CASSLTSATDNEQFF.

This chain joins TRBV15 and TRBJ2-4. The CDR3 is made up of 11 amino acids. The germline CDR1 and CDR2 sequences are LNHNV and YYDKDF (reference sequence). The CDR3 loop reads CATSRGYIQYF. The full variable domain, with the rest looked up from reference TRBV15 and TRBJ2-4, is DAMVIQNPRYQVTQFGKPVTLSCSQTLNHNVMYWYQQKSSQAPKLLFHYYDKDFNNEADTPDNFQSRRPNTSFCFLDIRSPGLGDTAMYLCATSRGYIQYFGAGTRLSVL.

This chain joins TRBV24-1 and TRBJ2-1; the D call of TRBD1 rests on TCRdb alone, since no DNA is present to check it. The CDR3 is made up of 13 amino acids. Germline V gene data show CDR1 as KGHDR and CDR2 as SFDVKD. CDR3 sequence reads: CATSPPQGREQFF.

V is TRBV29-1 and J is TRBJ1-1. The CDR3 spans 12 residues. Germline CDR1 reads SQVTM; CDR2 reads ANQGSEA. CDR3: CSVRGGDTEAFF.

The V gene is TRBV24-1, the J gene TRBJ2-1; TCRdb outputs TRBD2, but without DNA this stays unchecked. Germline loops: CDR1 KGHDR, CDR2 SFDVKD. The CDR3 is made up of 18 amino acids. The CDR3 reads CATSDPGLAGGPYNEQFF.

This chain links TRBV3-1 with TRBJ2-3. This CDR3 has 16 residues. Germline loops: CDR1 LGHDT, CDR2 YNNKEL (reference sequence). CDR3 loop: CASSLRRISSTDTQYF.

V is TRBV12-3 or TRBV12-4 and J is TRBJ2-1; the D call of TRBD2 rests on TCRdb alone, since no DNA is present to check it. The length of the CDR3 is 14 residues. The CDR3 protein is CASSLGLAGASQFF.

The genes are TRBV13 and TRBJ2-6. CDR3 length: 16 amino acids. The germline CDR1 and CDR2 sequences are PRHDT and FYEKMQ (reference sequence). CDR3: CASSLASQAGANVLTF.

The chain carries TRBV5-6 and TRBJ1-4. Germline CDR1 reads SGHDT; CDR2 reads YYEEEE. The CDR3 is 15 residues long. CDR3: CASSLVTLRNEKLFF.

The CDR3 here is CASSQVRDNPASSYNEQFF. The chain has TRBV4-3 and TRBJ2-1; with no DNA, the TCRdb D assignment of TRBD1 cannot be verified. Germline loops: CDR1 LGHNA, CDR2 YSLEER. This CDR3 region has 19 residues.

CDR3 sequence reads: CASSQTSGIDRSYNEQFF. The V call is TRBV28, the J call TRBJ2-1; there is no DNA to check the TCRdb D call of TRBD2. The length of the CDR3 is 18 residues. Germline lookup yields CDR1 MDHEN and CDR2 SYDVKM.

Here the CDR3 reads CSARNLAADRATFNEQFF. The rearrangement links TRBV20-1 to TRBJ2-1. Germline-derived CDR1 and CDR2 are DFQATT and SNEGSKA (reference sequence). The CDR3 covers 18 residues.

The J gene is TRBJ1-4, the V gene TRBV20-1. CDR3 length: 14 residues. The germline V gene encodes CDR1 DFQATT and CDR2 SNEGSKA (reference sequence). The chain's CDR3 is CSARVHSTNEKLFF.

CDR3 sequence: CASSFGGAGKNIQYF. The rearrangement uses TRBV12-3 or TRBV12-4 and TRBJ2-4; with no DNA, the TCRdb D assignment of TRBD1 cannot be verified. This CDR3 has 15 residues.

The gene calls are TRBV6-5 and TRBJ2-3; with no DNA, the TCRdb D assignment of TRBD2 cannot be verified. The CDR3 contains 15 residues. Germline CDR1 and CDR2: MNHEY and SVGAGI. The CDR3 loop reads CASSYPSGGSDTQYF.

The chain employs TRBV12-3 or TRBV12-4 and TRBJ2-5; the D call from TCRdb, TRBD1, cannot be confirmed without DNA. The CDR3 is made up of 15 amino acids. CDR3 amino acids: CASSLERQGTETQYF.

The chain links TRBV6-2 or TRBV6-3 to TRBJ2-1; absent DNA, TCRdb's TRBD1 call cannot be checked. The CDR3 sequence is 16 residues long. Germline V CDR1 and CDR2: MNHEY, SVGEGT. CDR3 amino acids: CASRHPQGAGNNEQFF.

The rearrangement joins TRBV2 to TRBJ2-2; no DNA is available, so the TRBD2 call from TCRdb remains unchecked. The CDR3 extends over 16 amino acids. Per germline, CDR1 SNHLY and CDR2 FYNNEI. The CDR3 reads CASSPLGREGFGELFF.